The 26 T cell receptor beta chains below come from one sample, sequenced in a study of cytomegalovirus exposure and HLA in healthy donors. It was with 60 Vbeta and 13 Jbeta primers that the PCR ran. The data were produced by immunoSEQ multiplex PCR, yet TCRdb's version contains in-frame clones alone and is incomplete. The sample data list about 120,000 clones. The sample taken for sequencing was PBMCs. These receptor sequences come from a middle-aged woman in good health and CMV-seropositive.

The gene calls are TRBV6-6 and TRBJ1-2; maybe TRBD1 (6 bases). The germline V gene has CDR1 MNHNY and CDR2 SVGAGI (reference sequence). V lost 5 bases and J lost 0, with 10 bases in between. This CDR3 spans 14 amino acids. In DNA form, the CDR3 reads TGTGCCAGCAGTACTCGGACAGCTAACTATGGCTACACCTTC. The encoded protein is CASSTRTANYGYTF.

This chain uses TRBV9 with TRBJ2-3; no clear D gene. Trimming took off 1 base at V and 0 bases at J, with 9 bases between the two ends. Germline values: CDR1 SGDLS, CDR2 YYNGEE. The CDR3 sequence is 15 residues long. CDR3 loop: CASSVMGTSTDTQYF. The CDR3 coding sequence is TGTGCCAGCAGCGTAATGGGCACTAGCACAGATACGCAGTATTTT.

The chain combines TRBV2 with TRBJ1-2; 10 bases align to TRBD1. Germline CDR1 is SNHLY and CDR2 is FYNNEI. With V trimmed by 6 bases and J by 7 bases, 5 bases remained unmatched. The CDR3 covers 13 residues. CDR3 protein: CASSDRGLSGYTF. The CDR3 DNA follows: TGTGCCAGCAGCGACAGGGGGCTCAGTGGCTACACCTTC.

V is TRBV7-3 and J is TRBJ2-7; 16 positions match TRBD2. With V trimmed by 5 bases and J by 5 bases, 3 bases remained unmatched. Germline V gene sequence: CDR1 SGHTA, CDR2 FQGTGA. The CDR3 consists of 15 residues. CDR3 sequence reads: CASSLGLAGGDEQYF. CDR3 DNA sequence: TGTGCCAGCAGCCTGGGACTAGCGGGAGGGGACGAGCAGTACTTC.

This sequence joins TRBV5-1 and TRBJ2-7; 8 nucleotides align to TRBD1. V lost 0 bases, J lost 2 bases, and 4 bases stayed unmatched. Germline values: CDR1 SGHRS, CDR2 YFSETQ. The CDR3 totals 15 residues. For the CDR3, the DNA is TGCGCCAGCAGCTTGGTCGGGACAGGAGCCTACGAGCAGTACTTC. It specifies CASSLVGTGAYEQYF.

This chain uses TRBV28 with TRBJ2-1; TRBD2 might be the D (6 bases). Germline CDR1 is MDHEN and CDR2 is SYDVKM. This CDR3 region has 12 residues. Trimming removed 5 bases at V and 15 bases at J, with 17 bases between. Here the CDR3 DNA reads TGTGCCAGCAGTGCGGGAATTTTAAGTGGGTTCTTC. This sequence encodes CASSAGILSGFF.

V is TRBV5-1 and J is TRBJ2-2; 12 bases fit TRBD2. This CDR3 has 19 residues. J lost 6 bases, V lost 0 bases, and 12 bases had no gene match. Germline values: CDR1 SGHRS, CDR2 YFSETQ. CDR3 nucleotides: TGCGCCAGCAGCTTGGTGGGACTAGCGGGTGCAACGACCCCCGGGGAGCTGTTTTTT. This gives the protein CASSLVGLAGATTPGELFF.

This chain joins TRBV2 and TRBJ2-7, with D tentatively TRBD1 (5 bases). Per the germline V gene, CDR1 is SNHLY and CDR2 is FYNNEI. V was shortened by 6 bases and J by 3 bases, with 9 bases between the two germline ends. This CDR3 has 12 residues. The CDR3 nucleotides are TGTGCCAGCAGAGACAGATACTACGAGCAGTACTTC. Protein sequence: CASRDRYYEQYF.

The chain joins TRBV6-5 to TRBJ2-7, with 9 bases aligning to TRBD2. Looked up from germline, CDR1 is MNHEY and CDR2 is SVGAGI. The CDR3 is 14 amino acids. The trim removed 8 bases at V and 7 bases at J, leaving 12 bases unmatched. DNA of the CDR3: TGTGCCAGCGGACCGGGACTAGCCTTTAGGGAGCAGTACTTC. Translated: CASGPGLAFREQYF.

This CDR3 is CSVKEPGENQPQHF. Here the CDR3 DNA reads TGCAGCGTTAAGGAGCCGGGAGAGAATCAGCCCCAGCATTTT. This rearrangement joins TRBV29-1 to TRBJ1-5; D is ambiguous. The V gene lost 5 bases and the J gene lost 4 bases, with 15 bases spanning the gap. This CDR3 comprises 14 residues. Germline CDR1 and CDR2: SQVTM and ANQGSEA. Together with reference TRBV29-1 and TRBJ1-5, the CDR3 gives the full variable domain: SAVISQKPSRDICQRGTSLTIQCQVDSQVTMMFWYRQQPGQSLTLIATANQGSEATYESGFVIDKFPISRPNLTFSTLTVSNMSPEDSSIYLCSVKEPGENQPQHFGDGTRLSIL.

The CDR3 coding sequence is TGTGCCAGCAGCGCGGAGGGCAATCAGCCCCAGCATTTT. This codes for CASSAEGNQPQHF. This sequence joins TRBV9 and TRBJ1-5, with D uncertain. This CDR3 has 13 amino acids. Trimming removed 3 bases at V and 2 bases at J, with 6 bases between. Germline V gene sequence: CDR1 SGDLS, CDR2 YYNGEE.

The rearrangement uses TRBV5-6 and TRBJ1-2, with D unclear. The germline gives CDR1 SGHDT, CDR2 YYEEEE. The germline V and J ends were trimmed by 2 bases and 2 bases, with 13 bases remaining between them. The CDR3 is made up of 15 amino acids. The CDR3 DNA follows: TGTGCCAGCAGCTTCCCCCCGCAGGCCAACTATGGCTACACCTTC. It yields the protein CASSFPPQANYGYTF.

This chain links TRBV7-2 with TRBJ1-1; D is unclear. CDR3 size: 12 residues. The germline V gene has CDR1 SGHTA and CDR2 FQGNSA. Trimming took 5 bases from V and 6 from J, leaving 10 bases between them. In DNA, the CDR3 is TGTGCCAGCAGCCCCGGGTGGCCTGAAGCTTTCTTT. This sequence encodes CASSPGWPEAFF. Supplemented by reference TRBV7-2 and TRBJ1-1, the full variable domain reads GAGVSQSPSNKVTEKGKDVELRCDPISGHTALYWYRQSLGQGLEFLIYFQGNSAPDKSGLPSDRFSAERTGGSVSTLTIQRTQQEDSAVYLCASSPGWPEAFFGQGTRLTVV.

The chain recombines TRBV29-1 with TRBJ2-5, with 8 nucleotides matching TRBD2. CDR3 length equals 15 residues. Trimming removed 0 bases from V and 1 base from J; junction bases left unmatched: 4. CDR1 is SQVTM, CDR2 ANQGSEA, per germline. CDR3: CSVEDSGTSQETQYF. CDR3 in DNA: TGCAGCGTTGAAGATTCCGGGACTAGCCAAGAGACCCAGTACTTC.

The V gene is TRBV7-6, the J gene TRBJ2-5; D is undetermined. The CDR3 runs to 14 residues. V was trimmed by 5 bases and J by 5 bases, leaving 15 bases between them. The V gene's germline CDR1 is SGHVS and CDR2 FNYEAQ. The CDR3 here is CASSPIGLRETQYF. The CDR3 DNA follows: TGTGCCAGCAGCCCGATCGGGTTGAGGGAGACCCAGTACTTC.

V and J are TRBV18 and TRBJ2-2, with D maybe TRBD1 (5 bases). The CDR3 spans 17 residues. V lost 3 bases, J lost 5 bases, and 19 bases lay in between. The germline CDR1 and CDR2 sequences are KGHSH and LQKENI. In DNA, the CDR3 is TGTGCCAGCTCACCGACCCTTGGGGCCGAAGGGACCGGGGAGCTGTTTTTT. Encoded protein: CASSPTLGAEGTGELFF.

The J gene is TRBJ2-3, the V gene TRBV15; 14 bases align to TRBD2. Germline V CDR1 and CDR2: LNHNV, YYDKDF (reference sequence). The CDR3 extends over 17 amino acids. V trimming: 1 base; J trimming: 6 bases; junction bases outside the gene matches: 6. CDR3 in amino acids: CATSRVGTSGSRDTQYF. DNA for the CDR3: TGTGCCACCAGCAGAGTAGGGACTAGCGGGAGCAGGGATACGCAGTATTTT.

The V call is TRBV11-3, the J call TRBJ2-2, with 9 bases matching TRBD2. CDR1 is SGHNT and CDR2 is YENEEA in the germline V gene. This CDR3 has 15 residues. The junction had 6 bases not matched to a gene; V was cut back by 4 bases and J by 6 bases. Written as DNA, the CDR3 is TGTGCCAGCAGCTATGGCGGGAGGGCCCCCGGGGAGCTGTTTTTT. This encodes CASSYGGRAPGELFF.

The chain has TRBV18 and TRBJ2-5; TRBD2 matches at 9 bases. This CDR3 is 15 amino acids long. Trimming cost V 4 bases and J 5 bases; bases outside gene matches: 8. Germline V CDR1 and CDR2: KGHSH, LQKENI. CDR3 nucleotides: TGTGCCAGCTCACGACCGGGACTAGCATTGGAGACCCAGTACTTC. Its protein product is CASSRPGLALETQYF.

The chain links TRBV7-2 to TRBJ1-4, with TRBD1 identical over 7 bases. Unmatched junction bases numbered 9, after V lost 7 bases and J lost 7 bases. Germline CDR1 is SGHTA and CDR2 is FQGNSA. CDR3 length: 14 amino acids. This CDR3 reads CASNPTGTGEKLFF. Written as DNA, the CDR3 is TGTGCCAGCAACCCGACAGGGACGGGTGAAAAACTGTTTTTT.

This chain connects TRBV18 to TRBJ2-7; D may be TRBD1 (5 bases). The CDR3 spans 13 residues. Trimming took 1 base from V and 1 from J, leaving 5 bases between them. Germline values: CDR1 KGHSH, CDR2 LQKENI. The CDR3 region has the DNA TGTGCCAGCTCACCACAGGGGTCCTACGAGCAGTACTTC. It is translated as CASSPQGSYEQYF.

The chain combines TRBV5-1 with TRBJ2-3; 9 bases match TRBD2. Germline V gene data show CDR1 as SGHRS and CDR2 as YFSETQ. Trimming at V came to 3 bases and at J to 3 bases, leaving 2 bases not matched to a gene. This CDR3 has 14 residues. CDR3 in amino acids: CASSSAGGTDTQYF. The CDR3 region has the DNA TGCGCCAGCAGCTCAGCGGGAGGAACAGATACGCAGTATTTT.

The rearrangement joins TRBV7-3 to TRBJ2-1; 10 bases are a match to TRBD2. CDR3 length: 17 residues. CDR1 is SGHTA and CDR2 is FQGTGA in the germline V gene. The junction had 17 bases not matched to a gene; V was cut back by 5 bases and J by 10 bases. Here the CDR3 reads CASSPLSASGSLGEQFF. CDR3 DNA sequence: TGTGCCAGCAGCCCCCTGTCCGCTAGCGGGAGCCTGGGGGAGCAGTTCTTC.

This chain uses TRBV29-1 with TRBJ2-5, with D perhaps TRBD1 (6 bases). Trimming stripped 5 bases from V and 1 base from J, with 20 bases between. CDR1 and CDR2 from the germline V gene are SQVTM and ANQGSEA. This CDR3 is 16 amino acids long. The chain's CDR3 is CSVHPLDRRPQETQYF. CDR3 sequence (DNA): TGCAGCGTTCATCCTCTCGACAGGAGACCCCAAGAGACCCAGTACTTC.

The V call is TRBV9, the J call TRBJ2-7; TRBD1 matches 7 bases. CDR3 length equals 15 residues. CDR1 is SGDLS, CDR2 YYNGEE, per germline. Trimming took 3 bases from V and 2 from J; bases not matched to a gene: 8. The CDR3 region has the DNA TGTGCCAGCAGCGCCTCCGGGACAGAAACCTACGAGCAGTACTTC. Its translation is CASSASGTETYEQYF.

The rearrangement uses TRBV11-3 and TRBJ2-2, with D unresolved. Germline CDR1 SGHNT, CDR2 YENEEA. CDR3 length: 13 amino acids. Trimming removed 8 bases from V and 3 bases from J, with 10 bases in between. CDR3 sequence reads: CASRSLDTGELFF. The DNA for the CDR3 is TGTGCCAGCCGCTCTTTAGACACCGGGGAGCTGTTTTTT.